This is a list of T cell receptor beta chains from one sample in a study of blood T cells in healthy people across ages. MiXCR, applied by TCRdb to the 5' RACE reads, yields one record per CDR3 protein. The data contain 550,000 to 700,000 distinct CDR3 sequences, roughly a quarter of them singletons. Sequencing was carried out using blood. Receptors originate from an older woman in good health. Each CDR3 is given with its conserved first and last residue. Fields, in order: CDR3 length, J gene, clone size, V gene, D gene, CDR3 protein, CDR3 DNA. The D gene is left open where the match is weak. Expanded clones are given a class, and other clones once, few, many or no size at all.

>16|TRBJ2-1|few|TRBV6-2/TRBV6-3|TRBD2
CASSYSFGGAYNEQFF
TGTGCCAGCAGTTACTCGTTCGGGGGGGCGTACAATGAGCAGTTCTTC
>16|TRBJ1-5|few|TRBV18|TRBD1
CASSRTPGQKNQPQHF
TGTGCCAGCTCACGAACACCGGGACAGAAAAATCAGCCCCAGCATTTT
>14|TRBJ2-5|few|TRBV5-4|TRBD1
CASSSGQRTLDQYF
TGTGCCAGCAGCTCGGGACAGCGTACGCTGGACCAGTACTTC
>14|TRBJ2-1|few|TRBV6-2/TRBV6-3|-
CATTIGTAYNEQFF
TGTGCCACCACAATCGGGACTGCCTACAATGAGCAGTTCTTC
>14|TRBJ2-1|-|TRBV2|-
CASCWTELYNEQFF
TGTGCCAGCTGCTGGACAGAACTCTACAATGAGCAGTTCTTC
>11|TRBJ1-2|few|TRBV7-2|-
CASQGLGGYTF
TGTGCCAGCCAGGGATTGGGTGGCTACACCTTC
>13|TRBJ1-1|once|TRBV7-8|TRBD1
CASSWDRGNEAFF
TGTGCCAGCAGCTGGGACAGGGGAAATGAAGCTTTCTTT
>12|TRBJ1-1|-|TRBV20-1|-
CSAAREPTEAFF
TGCAGTGCAGCCCGGGAACCCACTGAAGCTTTCTTT
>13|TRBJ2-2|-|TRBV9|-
CASSLRDSGELFF
TGTGCCAGCAGCCTCCGGGACTCCGGGGAGCTGTTTTTT
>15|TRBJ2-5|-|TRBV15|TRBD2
CATSTLSGGRETQYF
TGTGCCACCAGCACACTTAGCGGGGGGCGTGAGACCCAGTACTTC
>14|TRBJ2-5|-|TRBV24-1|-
CATSDPDTQETQYF
TGTGCCACCAGTGATCCCGACACTCAAGAGACCCAGTACTTC
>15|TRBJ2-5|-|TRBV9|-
CASSVDGSFQETQYF
TGTGCCAGCAGCGTAGATGGAAGCTTCCAAGAGACCCAGTACTTC
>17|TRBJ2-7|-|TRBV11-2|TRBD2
CASSGASGGQGFYEQYF
TGTGCCAGCAGTGGGGCTAGCGGGGGACAAGGTTTCTACGAGCAGTACTTC
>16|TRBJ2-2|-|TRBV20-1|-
CSASRLRPPGTGELFF
TGCAGTGCTAGTCGTCTGAGGCCCCCAGGAACCGGGGAGCTGTTTTTT
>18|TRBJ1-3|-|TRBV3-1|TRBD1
CASSRTPGQRTSGNTIYF
TGTGCCAGCAGCAGAACCCCGGGACAGCGTACCTCTGGAAACACCATATATTTT
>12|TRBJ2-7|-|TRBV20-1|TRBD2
CSAWGEGYEQYF
TGCAGTGCTTGGGGGGAGGGCTACGAGCAGTACTTC
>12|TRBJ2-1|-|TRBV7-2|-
CASSSTAQKQFF
TGTGCCAGCAGCAGCACGGCCCAGAAGCAGTTCTTC